This T cell receptor beta chain was identified in a study of OX40 agonist ivuxolimab in advanced cancers. This CDR3 is built from 15 residues. CDR1 ENHRY and CDR2 SYGVKD come from the germline V gene. After removal of 10 bases from V and 1 base from J, the junction contained 9 bases not matched to a gene. Here immunoSEQ multiplex PCR was the method, and the copy in TCRdb shows in-frame clones only, minus some. The data contain 45,000 to 50,000 clones, more than 85% of them singletons. The sample here was CD4+ or CD8+ T cells sorted from blood, taken in a trial of the OX40 agonist ivuxolimab. The sequence was obtained from an adult with an advanced solid tumor such as melanoma, head and neck, liver or kidney cancer. This chain uses TRBV10-3 with TRBJ2-5, with TRBD1 matching over 10 bases. This CDR3 reads CATTLTGGPQETQYF. The CDR3 nucleotides read TGTGCCACAACTCTGACAGGGGGCCCCCAAGAGACCCAGTACTTC.